The clone carrying this TCR beta chain was seen a single time. Germline V gene lookup returns CDR1 MNHNS and CDR2 SASEGT. With V trimmed by 3 bases and J by 0 bases, 5 bases remained unmatched. This CDR3 spans 16 amino acids. PCR was performed using 60 Vbeta and 13 Jbeta primers. The repertoire was sequenced with immunoSEQ multiplex PCR; TCRdb's copy has only in-frame clones and lacks some. The sample carries over 50,000 clones, 68% recorded once. These data originate in a study of cytomegalovirus exposure and HLA in healthy donors. The receptor's source is a man in his forties in good health and CMV-seropositive. The gene calls are TRBV6-1 and TRBJ1-1, with 9 bases matching TRBD1. Material: PBMCs. CDR3 DNA: TGTGCCAGCAGTGATGGACAGGGGTTTGTGAACACTGAAGCTTTCTTT. Translating gives CASSDGQGFVNTEAFF.